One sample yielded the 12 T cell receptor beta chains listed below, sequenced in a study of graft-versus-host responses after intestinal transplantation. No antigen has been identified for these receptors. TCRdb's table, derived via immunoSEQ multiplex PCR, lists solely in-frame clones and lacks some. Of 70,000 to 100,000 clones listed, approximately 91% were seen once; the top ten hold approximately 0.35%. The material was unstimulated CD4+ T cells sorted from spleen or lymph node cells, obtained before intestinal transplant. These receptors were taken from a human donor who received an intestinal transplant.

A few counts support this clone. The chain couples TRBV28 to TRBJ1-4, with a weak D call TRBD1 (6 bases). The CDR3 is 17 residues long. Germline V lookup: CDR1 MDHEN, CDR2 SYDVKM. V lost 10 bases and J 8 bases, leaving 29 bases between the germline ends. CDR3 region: CAISPAGDEGGGEKLFF. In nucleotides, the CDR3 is TGTGCCATCTCGCCCGCAGGGGACGAAGGGGGGGGAGAAAAACTGTTTTTT.

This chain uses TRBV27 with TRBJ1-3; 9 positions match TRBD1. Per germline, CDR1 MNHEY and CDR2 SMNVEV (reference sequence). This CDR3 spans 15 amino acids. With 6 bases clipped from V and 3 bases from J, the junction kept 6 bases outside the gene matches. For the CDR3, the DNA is TGTGCCAGCAGACTACAGGGGGCCGTTGGAAACACCATATATTTT. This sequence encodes CASRLQGAVGNTIYF.

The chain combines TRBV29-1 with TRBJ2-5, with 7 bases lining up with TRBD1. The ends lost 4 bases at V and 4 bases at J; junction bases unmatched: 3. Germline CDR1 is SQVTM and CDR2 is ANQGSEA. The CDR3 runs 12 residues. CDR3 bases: TGCAGCGTTGGACAGGGCCCAGAGACCCAGTACTTC. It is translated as CSVGQGPETQYF. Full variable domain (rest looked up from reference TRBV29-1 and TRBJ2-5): SAVISQKPSRDICQRGTSLTIQCQVDSQVTMMFWYRQQPGQSLTLIATANQGSEATYESGFVIDKFPISRPNLTFSTLTVSNMSPEDSSIYLCSVGQGPETQYFGPGTRLLVL.

The CDR3 is CASSVMGGYEQYF. The CDR3 coding sequence is TGTGCCAGCAGCGTAATGGGGGGCTACGAGCAGTACTTC. The V gene is TRBV5-4, the J gene TRBJ2-7, with D perhaps TRBD2 (6 bases). Trimming pared 4 bases from V and 3 bases from J, leaving 11 bases between. Germline V gene sequence: CDR1 SGHNT, CDR2 YYREEE (reference sequence). This CDR3 is built from 13 residues. Based on the CDR3 plus reference TRBV5-4 and TRBJ2-7, the full variable domain is ETGVTQSPTHLIKTRGQQVTLRCSSQSGHNTVSWYQQALGQGPQFIFQYYREEENGRGNFPPRFSGLQFPNYSSELNVNALELDDSALYLCASSVMGGYEQYFGPGTRLTVT.

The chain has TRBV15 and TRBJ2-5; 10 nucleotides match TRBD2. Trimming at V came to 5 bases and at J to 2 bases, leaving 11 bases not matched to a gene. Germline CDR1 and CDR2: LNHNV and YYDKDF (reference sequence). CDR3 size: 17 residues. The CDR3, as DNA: TGTGCCACCAGCGAAAGGACTAGCGGAGAAATTCAAGAGACCCAGTACTTC. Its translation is CATSERTSGEIQETQYF.

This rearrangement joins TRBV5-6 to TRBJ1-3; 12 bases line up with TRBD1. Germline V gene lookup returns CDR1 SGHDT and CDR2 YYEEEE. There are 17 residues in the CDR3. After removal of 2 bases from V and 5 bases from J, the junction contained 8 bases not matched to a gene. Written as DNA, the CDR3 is TGTGCCAGCAGCTTTCGGGACAGGGGGCTAGCCCGAAACACCATATATTTT. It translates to CASSFRDRGLARNTIYF. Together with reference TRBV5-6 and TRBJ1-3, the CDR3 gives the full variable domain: DAGVTQSPTHLIKTRGQQVTLRCSPKSGHDTVSWYQQALGQGPQFIFQYYEEEERQRGNFPDRFSGHQFPNYSSELNVNALLLGDSALYLCASSFRDRGLARNTIYFGEGSWLTVV.

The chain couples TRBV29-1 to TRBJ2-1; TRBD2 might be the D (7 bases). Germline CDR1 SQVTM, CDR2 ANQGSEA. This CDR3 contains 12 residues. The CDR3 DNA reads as TGCAAGGGGGGGGATGTGAGCGGGCCTCAGTTCTTC. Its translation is CKGGDVSGPQFF.

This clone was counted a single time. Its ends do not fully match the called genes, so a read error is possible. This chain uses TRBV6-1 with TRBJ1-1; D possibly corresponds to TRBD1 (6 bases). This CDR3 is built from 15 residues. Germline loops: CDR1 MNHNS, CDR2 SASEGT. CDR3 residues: CANSALDSRNTEAFF. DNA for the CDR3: TGTGCCAACAGTGCACTGGACAGCCGGAACACTGAAGCTTTCTTT.

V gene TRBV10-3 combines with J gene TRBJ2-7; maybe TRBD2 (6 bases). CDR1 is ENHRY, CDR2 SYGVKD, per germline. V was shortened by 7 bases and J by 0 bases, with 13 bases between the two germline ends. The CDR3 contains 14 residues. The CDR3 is CAINSMGGSYEQYF. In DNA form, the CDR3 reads TGTGCCATCAACTCCATGGGGGGCTCCTACGAGCAGTACTTC.

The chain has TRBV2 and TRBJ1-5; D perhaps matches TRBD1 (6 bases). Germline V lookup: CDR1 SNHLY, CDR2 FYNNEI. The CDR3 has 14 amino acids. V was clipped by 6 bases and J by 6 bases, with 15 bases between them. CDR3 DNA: TGTGCCAGCAGCGTACAGGGATTGGCTCAGCCCCAGCATTTT. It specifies CASSVQGLAQPQHF.

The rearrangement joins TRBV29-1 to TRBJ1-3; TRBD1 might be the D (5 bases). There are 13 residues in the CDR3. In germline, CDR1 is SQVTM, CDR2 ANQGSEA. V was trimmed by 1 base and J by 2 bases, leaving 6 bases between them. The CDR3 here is CSVEAGTGNTIYF. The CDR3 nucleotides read TGCAGCGTTGAAGCAGGGACTGGAAACACCATATATTTT. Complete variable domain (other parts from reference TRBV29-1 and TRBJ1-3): SAVISQKPSRDICQRGTSLTIQCQVDSQVTMMFWYRQQPGQSLTLIATANQGSEATYESGFVIDKFPISRPNLTFSTLTVSNMSPEDSSIYLCSVEAGTGNTIYFGEGSWLTVV.

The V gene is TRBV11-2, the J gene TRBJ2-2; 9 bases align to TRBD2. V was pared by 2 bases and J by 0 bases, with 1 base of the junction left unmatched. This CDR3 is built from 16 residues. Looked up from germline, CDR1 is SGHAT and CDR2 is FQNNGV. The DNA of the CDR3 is TGTGCCAGCAGCTTACTAGCGGGAACGAACACCGGGGAGCTGTTTTTT. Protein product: CASSLLAGTNTGELFF.